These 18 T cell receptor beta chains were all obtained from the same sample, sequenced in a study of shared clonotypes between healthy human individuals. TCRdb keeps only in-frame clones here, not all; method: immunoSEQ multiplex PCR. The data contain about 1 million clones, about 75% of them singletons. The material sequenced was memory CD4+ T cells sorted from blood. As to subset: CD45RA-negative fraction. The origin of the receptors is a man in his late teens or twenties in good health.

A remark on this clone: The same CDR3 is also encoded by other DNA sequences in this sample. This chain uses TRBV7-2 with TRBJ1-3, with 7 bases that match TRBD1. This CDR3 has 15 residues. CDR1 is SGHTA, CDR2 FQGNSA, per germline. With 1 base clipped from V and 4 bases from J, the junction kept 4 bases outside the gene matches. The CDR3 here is CASSLGQGTGNTIYF. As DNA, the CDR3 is TGTGCCAGCAGCTTAGGACAGGGAACCGGAAACACCATATATTTT.

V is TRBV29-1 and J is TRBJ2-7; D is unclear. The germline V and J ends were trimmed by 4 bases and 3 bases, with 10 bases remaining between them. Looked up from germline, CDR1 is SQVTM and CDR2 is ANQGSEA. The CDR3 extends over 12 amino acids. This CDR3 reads CSVVISDYEQYF. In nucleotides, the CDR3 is TGCAGCGTTGTCATCTCCGACTACGAGCAGTACTTC.

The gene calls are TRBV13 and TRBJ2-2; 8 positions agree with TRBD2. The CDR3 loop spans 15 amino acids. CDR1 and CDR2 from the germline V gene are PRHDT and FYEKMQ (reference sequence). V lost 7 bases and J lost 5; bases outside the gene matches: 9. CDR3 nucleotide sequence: TGTGCCAGCAACACTGGCGGGGGGAAGACCGGGGAGCTGTTTTTT. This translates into CASNTGGGKTGELFF.

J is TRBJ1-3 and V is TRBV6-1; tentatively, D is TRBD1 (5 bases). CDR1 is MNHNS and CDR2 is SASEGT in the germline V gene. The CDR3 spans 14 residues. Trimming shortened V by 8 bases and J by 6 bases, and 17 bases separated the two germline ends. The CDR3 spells CASRQGGAENTIYF. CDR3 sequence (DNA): TGTGCCAGCCGCCAGGGTGGAGCGGAAAACACCATATATTTT.

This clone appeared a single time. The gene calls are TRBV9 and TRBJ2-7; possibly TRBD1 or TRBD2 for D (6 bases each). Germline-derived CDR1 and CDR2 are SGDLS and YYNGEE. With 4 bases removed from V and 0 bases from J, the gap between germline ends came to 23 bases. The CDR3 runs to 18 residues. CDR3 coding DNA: TGTGCCAGCAGCCCTACCCTTTCGGGGGTAGGGGGCTCCTACGAGCAGTACTTC. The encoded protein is CASSPTLSGVGGSYEQYF. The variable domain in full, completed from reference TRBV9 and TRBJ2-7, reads DSGVTQTPKHLITATGQRVTLRCSPRSGDLSVYWYQQSLDQGLQFLIQYYNGEERAKGNILERFSAQQFPDLHSELNLSSLELGDSALYFCASSPTLSGVGGSYEQYFGPGTRLTVT.

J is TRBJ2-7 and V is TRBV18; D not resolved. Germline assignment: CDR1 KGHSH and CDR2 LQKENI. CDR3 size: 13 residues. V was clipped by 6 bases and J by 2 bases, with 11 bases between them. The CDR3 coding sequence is TGTGCCAGCTCGGGGTATGGAACCTACGAGCAGTACTTC. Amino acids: CASSGYGTYEQYF.

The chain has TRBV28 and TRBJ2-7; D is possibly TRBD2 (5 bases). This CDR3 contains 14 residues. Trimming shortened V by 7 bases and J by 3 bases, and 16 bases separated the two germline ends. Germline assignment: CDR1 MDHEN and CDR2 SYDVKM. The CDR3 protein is CASIRSGGLYEQYF. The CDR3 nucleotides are TGTGCCAGCATTCGGTCCGGCGGGCTCTACGAGCAGTACTTC.

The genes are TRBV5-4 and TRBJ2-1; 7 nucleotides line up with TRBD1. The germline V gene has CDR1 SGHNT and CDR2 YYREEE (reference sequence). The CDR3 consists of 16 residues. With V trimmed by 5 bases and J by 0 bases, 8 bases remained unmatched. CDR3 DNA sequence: TGTGCCAGCAGATCCCGGACAGGTAGCTCCTACAATGAGCAGTTCTTC. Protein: CASRSRTGSSYNEQFF.

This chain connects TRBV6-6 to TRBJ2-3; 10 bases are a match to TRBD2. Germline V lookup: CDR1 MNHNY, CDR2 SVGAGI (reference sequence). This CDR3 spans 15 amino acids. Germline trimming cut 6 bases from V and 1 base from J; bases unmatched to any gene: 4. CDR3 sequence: CASRGGLAGTDTQYF. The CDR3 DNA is TGTGCCAGCAGGGGTGGACTAGCGGGCACAGATACGCAGTATTTT.

CDR3 DNA sequence: TGCGCCAGCAGCCCGGGACCGTCTAGCAATCAGCCCCAGCATTTT. Amino acid sequence: CASSPGPSSNQPQHF. This sequence joins TRBV10-2 and TRBJ1-5, with D possibly being TRBD1 (5 bases). CDR3 length: 15 amino acids. V gave up 6 bases and J gave up 0 bases, with 12 bases separating them. Germline CDR1 and CDR2: WSHSY and SAAADI.

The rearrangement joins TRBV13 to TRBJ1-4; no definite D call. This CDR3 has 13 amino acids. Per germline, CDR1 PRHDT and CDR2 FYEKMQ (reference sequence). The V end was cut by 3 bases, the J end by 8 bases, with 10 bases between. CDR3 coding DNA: TGTGCCAGCAGCTTCGGACTTAGGGAAAAACTGTTTTTT. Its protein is CASSFGLREKLFF.

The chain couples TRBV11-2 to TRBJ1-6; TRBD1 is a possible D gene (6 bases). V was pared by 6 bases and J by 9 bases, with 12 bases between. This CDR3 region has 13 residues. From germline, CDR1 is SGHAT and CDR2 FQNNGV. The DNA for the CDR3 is TGTGCCAGCAGTTCCATGGACAGTTCACCCCTCCACTTT. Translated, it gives CASSSMDSSPLHF.

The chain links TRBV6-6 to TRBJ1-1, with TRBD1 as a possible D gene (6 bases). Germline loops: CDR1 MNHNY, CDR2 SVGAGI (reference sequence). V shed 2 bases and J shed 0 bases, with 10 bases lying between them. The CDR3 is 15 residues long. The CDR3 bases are TGTGCCAGCAGTTACGGACAGAACATGAACACTGAAGCTTTCTTT. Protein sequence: CASSYGQNMNTEAFF.

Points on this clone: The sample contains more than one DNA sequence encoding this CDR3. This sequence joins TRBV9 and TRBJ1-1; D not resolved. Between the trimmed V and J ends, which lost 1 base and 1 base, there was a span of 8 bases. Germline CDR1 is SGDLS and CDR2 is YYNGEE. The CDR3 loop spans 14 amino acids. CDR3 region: CASSVQASNTEAFF. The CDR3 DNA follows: TGTGCCAGCAGCGTACAGGCGTCGAACACTGAAGCTTTCTTT.

The CDR3 bases are TGCGCCAGCAGCTTGAACAGGGGAGGCAGGAATTCACCCCTCCACTTT. As protein: CASSLNRGGRNSPLHF. This chain connects TRBV5-1 to TRBJ1-6; 7 bases line up with TRBD1. CDR3 length: 16 residues. Losses at the gene ends were 1 base for V and 7 bases for J; bases not matched to a gene: 8. Looked up from germline, CDR1 is SGHRS and CDR2 is YFSETQ.

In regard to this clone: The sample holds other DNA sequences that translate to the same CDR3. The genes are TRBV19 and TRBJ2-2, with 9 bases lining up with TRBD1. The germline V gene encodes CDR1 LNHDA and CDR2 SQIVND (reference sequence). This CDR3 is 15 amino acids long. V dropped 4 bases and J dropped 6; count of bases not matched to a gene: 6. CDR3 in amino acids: CASSTPRQGAGELFF. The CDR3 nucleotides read TGTGCCAGTAGTACTCCGAGACAGGGGGCCGGGGAGCTGTTTTTT.

The CDR3 reads CASSLELRENYGYTF. Written as DNA, the CDR3 is TGTGCCAGCAGCTTAGAGTTGCGGGAAAATTATGGCTACACCTTC. V usage is TRBV7-2 and J usage is TRBJ1-2, with D uncertain. This CDR3 is built from 15 residues. Germline V lookup: CDR1 SGHTA, CDR2 FQGNSA. With 1 base removed from V and 5 bases from J, the gap between germline ends came to 14 bases.

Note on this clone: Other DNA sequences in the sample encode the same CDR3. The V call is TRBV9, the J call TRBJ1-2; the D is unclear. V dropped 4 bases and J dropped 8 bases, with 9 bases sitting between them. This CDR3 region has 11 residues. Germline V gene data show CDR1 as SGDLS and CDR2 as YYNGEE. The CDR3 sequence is CASSREGGYTF. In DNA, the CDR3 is TGTGCCAGCAGCCGCGAAGGAGGCTACACCTTC.